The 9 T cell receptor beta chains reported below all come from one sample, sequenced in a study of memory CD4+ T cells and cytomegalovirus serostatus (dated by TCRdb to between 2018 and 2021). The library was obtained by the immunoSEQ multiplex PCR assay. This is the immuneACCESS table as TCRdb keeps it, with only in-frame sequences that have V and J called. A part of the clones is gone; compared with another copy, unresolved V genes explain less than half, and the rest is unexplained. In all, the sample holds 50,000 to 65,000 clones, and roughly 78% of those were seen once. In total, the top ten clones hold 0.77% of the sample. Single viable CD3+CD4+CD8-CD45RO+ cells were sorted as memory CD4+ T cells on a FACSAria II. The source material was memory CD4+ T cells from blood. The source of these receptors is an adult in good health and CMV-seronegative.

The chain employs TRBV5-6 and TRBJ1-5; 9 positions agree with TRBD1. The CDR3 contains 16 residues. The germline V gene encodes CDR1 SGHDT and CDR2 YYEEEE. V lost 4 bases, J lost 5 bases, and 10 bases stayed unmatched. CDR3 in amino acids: CASSISGTGSHQPQHF. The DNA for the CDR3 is TGTGCCAGCAGCATATCCGGGACAGGGTCCCATCAGCCCCAGCATTTT.

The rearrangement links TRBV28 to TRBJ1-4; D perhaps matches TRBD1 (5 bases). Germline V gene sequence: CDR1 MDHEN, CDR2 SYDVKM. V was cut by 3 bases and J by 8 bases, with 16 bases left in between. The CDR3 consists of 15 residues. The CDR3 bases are TGTGCCAGCAGTTTTACCCTGGGGGGGAGGGAAAAACTGTTTTTT. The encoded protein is CASSFTLGGREKLFF.

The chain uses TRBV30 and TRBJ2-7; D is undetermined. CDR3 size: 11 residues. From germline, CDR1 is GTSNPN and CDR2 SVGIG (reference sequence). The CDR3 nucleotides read TGTGTCAGCGTCTTGGGTTACGAGCAGTACTTC. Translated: CVSVLGYEQYF.

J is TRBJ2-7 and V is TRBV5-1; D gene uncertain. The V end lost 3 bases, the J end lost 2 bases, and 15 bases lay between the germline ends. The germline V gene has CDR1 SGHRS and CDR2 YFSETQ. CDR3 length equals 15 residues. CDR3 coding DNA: TGCGCCAGCAGCTCCACTGGGGATGGGACCTACGAGCAGTACTTC. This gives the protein CASSSTGDGTYEQYF.

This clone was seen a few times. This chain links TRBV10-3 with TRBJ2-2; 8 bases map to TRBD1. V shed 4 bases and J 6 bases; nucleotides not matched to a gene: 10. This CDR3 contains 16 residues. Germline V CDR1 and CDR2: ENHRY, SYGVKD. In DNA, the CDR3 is TGTGCCATCAGTGCCACGACAGGGGCAGTGTCCGGGGAGCTGTTTTTT. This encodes CAISATTGAVSGELFF.

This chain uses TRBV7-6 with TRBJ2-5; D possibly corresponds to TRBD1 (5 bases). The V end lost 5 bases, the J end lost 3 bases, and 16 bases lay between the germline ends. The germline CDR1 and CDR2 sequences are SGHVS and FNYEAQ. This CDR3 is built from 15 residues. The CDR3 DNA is TGTGCCAGCAGCCTCGCAGGGCGGCTTGAAGAGACCCAGTACTTC. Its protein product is CASSLAGRLEETQYF.

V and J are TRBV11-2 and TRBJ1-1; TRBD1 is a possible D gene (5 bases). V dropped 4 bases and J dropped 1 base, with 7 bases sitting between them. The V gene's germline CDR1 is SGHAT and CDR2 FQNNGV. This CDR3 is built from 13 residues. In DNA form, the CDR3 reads TGTGCCAGCAGCTGGGGGGGGAACACTGAAGCTTTCTTT. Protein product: CASSWGGNTEAFF.

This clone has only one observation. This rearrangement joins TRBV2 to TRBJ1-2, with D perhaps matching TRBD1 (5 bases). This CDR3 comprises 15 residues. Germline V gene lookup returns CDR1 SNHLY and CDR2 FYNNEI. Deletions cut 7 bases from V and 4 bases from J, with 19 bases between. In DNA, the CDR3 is TGTGCCAGCACTCCGCCGACAGCGGCCCCCTATGGCTACACCTTC. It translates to CASTPPTAAPYGYTF.

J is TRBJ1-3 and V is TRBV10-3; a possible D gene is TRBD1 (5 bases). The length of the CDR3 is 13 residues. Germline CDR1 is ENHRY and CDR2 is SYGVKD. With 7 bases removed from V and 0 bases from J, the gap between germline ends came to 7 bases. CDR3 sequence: CAIMGGSGNTIYF. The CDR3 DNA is TGTGCCATCATGGGGGGCTCTGGAAACACCATATATTTT.